The 3 T cell receptor beta chains below all came from one sample that was sequenced in a study of blood T cells in healthy people across ages. Alongside a J-beta primer mix, a sample-barcoded 5' primer served in a second PCR lasting roughly 6 to 11 cycles. A single record per CDR3 protein comes from TCRdb applying MiXCR to the 5' RACE reads. The sample shows about 730,000 distinct CDR3 sequences, roughly two fifths of them seen only once. Sequenced input: blood. Receptor source: a woman in her sixties or seventies in good health.

This clonotype was found many times. This chain uses TRBV7-9 with TRBJ2-1; tentatively, D is TRBD1 (6 bases). CDR3 length: 15 residues. From germline, CDR1 is SEHNR and CDR2 FQNEAQ (reference sequence). The ends were cut back, 6 bases at V and 8 bases at J, with 20 bases in the middle. The CDR3 nucleotides are TGTGCCAGCAGTACCCCGGGACAAGAGAGCGATGAGCAGTTCTTC. Translating it yields CASSTPGQESDEQFF. The variable domain in full, completed from reference TRBV7-9 and TRBJ2-1, reads DTGVSQNPRHKITKRGQNVTFRCDPISEHNRLYWYRQTLGQGPEFLTYFQNEAQLEKSRLLSDRFSAERPKGSFSTLEIQRTEQGDSAMYLCASSTPGQESDEQFFGPGTRLTVL.

This clonotype was seen only a few times. V is TRBV27 and J is TRBJ2-7; 8 bases are shared with TRBD1. This CDR3 is built from 13 residues. V lost 6 bases, J lost 3 bases, and 4 bases stayed unmatched. Germline values: CDR1 MNHEY, CDR2 SMNVEV (reference sequence). Here the CDR3 DNA reads TGTGCCAGCAGAGGGACAGGCGACTACGAGCAGTACTTC. Protein product: CASRGTGDYEQYF.

This clonotype came up a few times. The V gene is TRBV3-1, the J gene TRBJ2-1, with 8 nucleotides matching TRBD1. The germline gives CDR1 LGHDT, CDR2 YNNKEL (reference sequence). The CDR3 extends over 14 amino acids. The V and J ends lost 1 base and 5 bases, in that order; junction bases with no gene match: 1. The CDR3 nucleotides read TGTGCCAGCAGCCAAGGGGACAGGCACAATGAGCAGTTCTTC. This codes for CASSQGDRHNEQFF.